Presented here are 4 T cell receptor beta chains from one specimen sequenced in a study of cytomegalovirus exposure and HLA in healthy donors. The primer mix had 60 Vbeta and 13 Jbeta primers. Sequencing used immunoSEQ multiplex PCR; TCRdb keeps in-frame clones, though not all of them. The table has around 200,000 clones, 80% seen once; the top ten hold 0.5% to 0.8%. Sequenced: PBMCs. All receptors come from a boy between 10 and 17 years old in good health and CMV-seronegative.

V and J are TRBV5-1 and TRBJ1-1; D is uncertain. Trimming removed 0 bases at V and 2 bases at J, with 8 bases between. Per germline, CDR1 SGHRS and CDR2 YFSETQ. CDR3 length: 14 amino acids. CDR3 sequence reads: CASSLGPVNTEAFF. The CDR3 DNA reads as TGCGCCAGCAGCTTGGGCCCAGTTAACACTGAAGCTTTCTTT. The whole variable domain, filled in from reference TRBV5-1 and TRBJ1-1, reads KAGVTQTPRYLIKTRGQQVTLSCSPISGHRSVSWYQQTPGQGLQFLFEYFSETQRNKGNFPGRFSGRQFSNSRSEMNVSTLELGDSALYLCASSLGPVNTEAFFGQGTRLTVV.

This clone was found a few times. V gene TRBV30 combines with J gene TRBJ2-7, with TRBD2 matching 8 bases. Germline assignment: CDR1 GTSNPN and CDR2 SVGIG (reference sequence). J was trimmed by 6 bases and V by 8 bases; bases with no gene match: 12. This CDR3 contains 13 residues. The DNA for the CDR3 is TGTGCCGGGGGAGCGGGAGCAGCGGTCGAGCAGTACTTC. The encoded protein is CAGGAGAAVEQYF.

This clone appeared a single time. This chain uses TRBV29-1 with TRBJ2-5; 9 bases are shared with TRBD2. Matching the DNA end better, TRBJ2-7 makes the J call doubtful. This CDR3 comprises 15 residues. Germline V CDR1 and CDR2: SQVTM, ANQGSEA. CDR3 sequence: CSVEGGAGGYYEQYF. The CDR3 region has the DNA TGCAGCGTTGAAGGTGGGGCGGGGGGGTATTACGAGCAGTACTTC.

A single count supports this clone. DNA for the CDR3: TGTGCCAGTAGTACTTACCGGGACAGGGGCCACGAGCAGTACTTC. It yields the protein CASSTYRDRGHEQYF. The chain uses TRBV19 and TRBJ2-7; 10 bases are a match to TRBD1. The CDR3 sequence is 15 residues long. The germline CDR1 and CDR2 sequences are LNHDA and SQIVND (reference sequence). J lost 5 bases, V lost 4 bases, and 8 bases had no gene match.